Described below is a single T cell receptor beta chain sequence and its context. Its specificity is unknown. This sample was included in a study of beta chain features in type 1 diabetes. Germline V CDR1 and CDR2: SEHNR, FQNEAQ (reference sequence). The CDR3 runs to 15 residues. The J segment lost 8 bases and the V segment lost 5 bases, leaving 9 bases of the junction unmatched. The entirety of the isolated RNA underwent reverse transcription, so expressed TCRB transcripts were sequenced. Naive, central memory and regulatory T cell samples averaged around 3.3 million reads. Assay used: immunoSEQ multiplex PCR; TCRdb lists only in-frame clones, some missing. The table has 680,000 or so clones, roughly a sixth seen once. General study findings and limits: Using cDNA template may skew counts toward highly expressing activated cells.

The gene calls are TRBV7-9 and TRBJ1-4; TRBD1 matches 9 bases. Sequencing was performed on naive CD4+ T cells from blood. This sequence was found in a man younger than 35 in good health. The CDR3 DNA follows: TGTGCCAGCAGCCTCACAGGGGGCGGAGGGGAAAAACTGTTTTTT. The encoded protein is CASSLTGGGGEKLFF.